These 14 T cell receptor beta chains were all obtained from the same sample, sequenced in a study of blood T cell repertoires in COVID-19. Only in-frame clones appear in the TCRdb table, and some are missing; sequencing was by immunoSEQ multiplex PCR. The data show 150,000 or so clones, 90% to 95% seen once. Sequences were obtained from peripheral blood. The origin of the receptors is a woman aged 45-59 years with acute or convalescent COVID-19.

The genes are TRBV18 and TRBJ2-7; D remains unclear. Trimming took off 6 bases at V and 4 bases at J, with 7 bases between the two ends. The CDR3 sequence is 11 residues long. Germline V CDR1 and CDR2: KGHSH, LQKENI. The chain's CDR3 is CASSLEYEQYF. The CDR3 region has the DNA TGTGCCAGCTCCCTAGAGTACGAGCAGTACTTC. The variable domain in full, with the rest retrieved from reference TRBV18 and TRBJ2-7, is NAGVMQNPRHLVRRRGQEARLRCSPMKGHSHVYWYRQLPEEGLKFMVYLQKENIIDESGMPKERFSAEFPKEGPSILRIQQVVRGDSAAYFCASSLEYEQYFGPGTRLTVT.

In its sample, this clone was seen once. The rearrangement joins TRBV4-1 to TRBJ2-6, with D maybe TRBD2 (5 bases). The CDR3 has 16 residues. V shed 3 bases and J shed 1 base, with 10 bases lying between them. Per the germline V gene, CDR1 is MGHRA and CDR2 is YSYEKL. The CDR3 nucleotides are TGCGCCAGCAGCCAGGACCGGGGTTCTGGGGCCAACGTCCTGACTTTC. Translation gives CASSQDRGSGANVLTF.

This chain links TRBV11-2 with TRBJ1-1; 8 nucleotides align to TRBD1. CDR3 length equals 18 residues. V trimming: 0 bases; J trimming: 1 base; junction bases outside the gene matches: 10. The germline V gene has CDR1 SGHAT and CDR2 FQNNGV. CDR3 sequence: CASSLEVHTGGKNTEAFF. In DNA form, the CDR3 reads TGTGCCAGCAGCTTAGAAGTCCACACAGGGGGAAAGAACACTGAAGCTTTCTTT. Full variable domain (missing parts from reference TRBV11-2 and TRBJ1-1): EAGVAQSPRYKIIEKRQSVAFWCNPISGHATLYWYQQILGQGPKLLIQFQNNGVVDDSQLPKDRFSAERLKGVDSTLKIQPAKLEDSAVYLCASSLEVHTGGKNTEAFFGQGTRLTVV.

V gene TRBV6-5 combines with J gene TRBJ2-1; D not resolved. V was shortened by 7 bases and J by 5 bases, with 6 bases between the two germline ends. The CDR3 is 11 amino acids. Germline CDR1 reads MNHEY; CDR2 reads SVGAGI. The CDR3: CASIHDNEQFF. CDR3 coding DNA: TGTGCCAGCATACACGACAATGAGCAGTTCTTC.

The genes are TRBV11-2 and TRBJ2-7, with no clear D. The CDR3 totals 11 residues. V was cut by 1 base and J by 4 bases, with 2 bases left in between. The germline gives CDR1 SGHAT, CDR2 FQNNGV. CDR3 coding DNA: TGTGCCAGCAGCTTAGCATACGAGCAGTACTTC. Amino acid sequence: CASSLAYEQYF. Using reference TRBV11-2 and TRBJ2-7 for the parts outside the CDR3, the full variable domain is EAGVAQSPRYKIIEKRQSVAFWCNPISGHATLYWYQQILGQGPKLLIQFQNNGVVDDSQLPKDRFSAERLKGVDSTLKIQPAKLEDSAVYLCASSLAYEQYFGPGTRLTVT.

This chain joins TRBV7-9 and TRBJ2-2; D possibly corresponds to TRBD2 (5 bases). Trimming cost V 4 bases and J 5 bases, with 20 bases left between them. This CDR3 spans 17 amino acids. Germline V gives CDR1 SEHNR, CDR2 FQNEAQ (reference sequence). The CDR3 sequence: CASSYLWGVDGTGELFF. DNA of the CDR3: TGTGCCAGCAGCTACCTGTGGGGAGTGGATGGGACCGGGGAGCTGTTTTTT.

This sequence joins TRBV3-1 (or the pseudogene TRBV3-2) and TRBJ1-4; D is undetermined. Germline-derived CDR1 and CDR2 are LGHDT and YNNKEL (reference sequence). This CDR3 comprises 14 residues. Trimming stripped 4 bases from V and 5 bases from J, with 11 bases between. CDR3 DNA: TGTGCCAGCAGCCGCCGAGGCCCCAATGAAAAACTGTTTTTT. Amino acid sequence: CASSRRGPNEKLFF.

This rearrangement joins TRBV5-8 to TRBJ1-1, with unresolved D. The germline V gene has CDR1 SGHTS and CDR2 YDEGEE. This CDR3 has 14 amino acids. Trimming took off 0 bases at V and 4 bases at J, with 10 bases between the two ends. DNA of the CDR3: TGTGCCAGCAGCTTGGGACTCCCTGGCACTGAAGCTTTCTTT. Its protein is CASSLGLPGTEAFF.

The rearrangement links TRBV2 to TRBJ1-2; no reliable D call. V shed 7 bases and J shed 6 bases, with 15 bases lying between them. Germline values: CDR1 SNHLY, CDR2 FYNNEI. The CDR3 totals 13 residues. This CDR3 reads CASTEVPRDGYTF. The CDR3 nucleotides are TGTGCCAGCACCGAGGTCCCCCGGGATGGCTACACCTTC. Full variable domain (missing parts from reference TRBV2 and TRBJ1-2): EPEVTQTPSHQVTQMGQEVILRCVPISNHLYFYWYRQILGQKVEFLVSFYNNEISEKSEIFDDQFSVERPDGSNFTLKIRSTKLEDSAMYFCASTEVPRDGYTFGSGTRLTVV.

The chain is built from TRBV14 and TRBJ2-3; no reliable D call. V lost 0 bases to trimming and J lost 6 bases, with 13 bases between them. Per germline, CDR1 SGHDN and CDR2 FVKESK. The CDR3 sequence is 15 residues long. CDR3 region: CASSQDRLSVDTQYF. Written as DNA, the CDR3 is TGTGCCAGCAGCCAAGATCGTCTATCGGTCGATACGCAGTATTTT.

The genes are TRBV6-5 and TRBJ1-3, with 7 bases that match TRBD1. There are 15 residues in the CDR3. Per the germline V gene, CDR1 is MNHEY and CDR2 is SVGAGI. The V segment lost 6 bases and the J segment 4 bases; nucleotides outside the gene matches: 9. The CDR3 loop reads CASSEPGTVGNTIYF. CDR3 nucleotides: TGTGCCAGCAGCGAGCCCGGGACAGTAGGAAACACCATATATTTT.

CDR3 loop: CASSLGLAGGNEQFF. The CDR3 nucleotides are TGTGCCAGCAGCTTAGGGCTAGCGGGAGGTAATGAGCAGTTCTTC. This chain connects TRBV11-3 to TRBJ2-1; 11 bases are a match to TRBD2. Germline CDR1 reads SGHNT; CDR2 reads YENEEA. Trimming took 1 base from V and 7 from J; bases not matched to a gene: 3. This CDR3 comprises 15 residues.

The chain carries TRBV7-3 and TRBJ1-1, with a possible D match to TRBD1 (5 bases). The CDR3 totals 14 residues. Between the trimmed V and J ends, which lost 2 bases and 0 bases, there was a span of 7 bases. The germline V gene has CDR1 SGHTA and CDR2 FQGTGA. CDR3 in amino acids: CASSLGAMNTEAFF. The CDR3 nucleotides read TGTGCCAGCAGCTTAGGGGCCATGAACACTGAAGCTTTCTTT.

The chain has TRBV6-2 or TRBV6-3 and TRBJ2-5, with TRBD2 matching over 7 bases. CDR3 length: 14 residues. Germline V CDR1 and CDR2: MNHEY, SVGEGT. The ends lost 1 base at V and 5 bases at J; junction bases unmatched: 4. Here the CDR3 reads CASSYFQGGETQYF. The CDR3 coding sequence is TGTGCCAGCAGTTACTTTCAGGGAGGGGAGACCCAGTACTTC.